The present T cell receptor beta chain was sequenced within a study of shared clonotypes between healthy human individuals (TCRdb year 2020). For the study in its entirety: The cohort included a few men and a couple of women between 18 and 49 years of age. For each donor, CD4 naive and CD4 memory were each given three plates, CD8 naive was given two plates, and CD8 memory was given one plate. To estimate repertoire size and how much clonotype sharing occurs between individuals, the study deeply sequenced the blood TCR repertoires of roughly 5 healthy adults. To increase sequencing depth and limit assay-specific biases, different laboratories used diverse techniques to prepare libraries and sequence TCR repertoires. Per donor, leukapheresis produced somewhere between about 0.85 and 10 billion PBMCs. The full study reports these points: Rarefaction of sorted-subset datasets indicated incomplete sequencing despite the large sequencing depth. Sampling was limited to blood, and TCR repertoires in tissue likely differ from TCR repertoires in blood. Compared with non-shared clonotypes, the clonotypes found in all four sorted-subset donors had higher generation probabilities. Across four donors, about 4.5% of naive CD4, roughly 3.5% of naive CD8, around 2.1% of memory CD4, and around 0.4% of memory CD8 clonotypes were shared. Because the study included a small number of donors, the genetic and exposure-history diversity represented was limited. Pairwise subsampling led to the expectation that sequencing depth would affect the degree of clonotype sharing among donors. Naive subsets generally had larger estimated clonotype richness than memory subsets did.

Remarks on this clone: The antigen it binds to is not known. Within one base of it there is no much larger clone, and no base qualities were kept.

Healthy HIV-negative adults with no recently reported acute infections or vaccinations were included as donors. Every donor was a Caucasian adult living in Nashville, Tennessee, USA. CD4+ T cells were enriched by magnetic negative selection, after which naive cells were positively selected on CD45RA and the negative fraction was taken as the memory subset. Blood was obtained by leukapheresis, after which PBMCs were separated by Ficoll-Histopaque density gradient centrifugation and cryopreserved in liquid nitrogen vapor phase. Purity and quantity of every magnetically sorted T cell population were checked by analytical flow cytometry. Genomic DNA was isolated from each sorted fraction and quantified by UV absorbance on a Nanodrop 2000c. Using the deep immunoSEQ assay, TCR CDR3 regions were amplified from genomic DNA by multiplex PCR. For each cell subset, the extracted genomic DNA was distributed evenly across all wells of several immunoSEQ 96-well plates, and each plate served as one replicate. For sorted subsets, each replicate PCR was loaded with 200 to 250 ng genomic DNA, equivalent to some 31,000 T cell genomes. Purified libraries were quantified with a Qubit 3.0 fluorometer, sized on a Bioanalyzer 2100, and re-quantified with the KAPA Library Quantification kit. Each immunoSEQ 96-well plate was sequenced on its own single-read 150-cycle Illumina NextSeq 550 flow cell. Processing in the source paper ran as follows. The immunoSEQ output contained only junctional sequences without quality scores, so filtering could not match that applied to full-length reads. Sequences were annotated with PyIR, a Python wrapper for IgBLAST v1.9, using IMGT germline references to assign V/J genes and CDR3. Reads with weak V/J assignments (E-value above 1e-6), missing CDR3, stop codons, out-of-frame junctions, or ambiguous translated residues were removed. A V3J clonotype was defined by an identical inferred V gene, J gene, and CDR3 amino acid sequence. To compute the percentage overlap between repertoires, the number of shared unique clonotypes was divided by the size of the smaller repertoire. Repertoire richness was assessed with RTK rarefaction, the Chao1 estimator, and Recon v2.1 estimates of unobserved clonotypes. Generation probabilities were computed with OLGA for all TCRbeta clonotypes obtained by the gDNA method from a handful of donors. The table comes from immuneACCESS by way of TCRdb, which keeps in-frame sequences with V and J called. Part of the clones is missing from these tables; in studies checked, under half for an unresolved V gene and the rest for unknown reasons. V and J calls and clone size are given by that table; D and trimming were obtained from the DNA. Across this sample there are 2 million to 2.5 million clones, with more than 85% seen only once. The ten most abundant clones make up approximately 0.37% of the sample.

Trimming at the junction amounts to 5 bases on V and 5 bases on J, and the germline ends lie 18 bases apart. There are 15 amino acids in the CDR3, from cysteine to phenylalanine inclusive. Left in the record is the CDR3 DNA by itself, 45 bases read in frame from the first base. CDR1 SGHTA and CDR2 FQGNSA were looked up in the germline V gene. Sequencing input: naive CD4+ T cells from PBMCs. Interpreted using the paper, the cell subset or site label stands for: CD45RA+ positively selected. This sequence originates from a man aged 18 to 30 in good health. Some clones in this sample may be carry-over from other donors' samples. The chain joins TRBV7-2 to TRBJ2-5; the D gene is perhaps TRBD2, on 5 matching bases. The DNA reads TGTGCCAGCAGCGAGGACTGGATCTCCTATGAGACCCAGTACTTC. This encodes CASSEDWISYETQYF. Outside the CDR3, residues come from the reference TRBV7-2 and TRBJ2-5 proteins, so the full variable domain is: GAGVSQSPSNKVTEKGKDVELRCDPISGHTALYWYRQSLGQGLEFLIYFQGNSAPDKSGLPSDRFSAERTGGSVSTLTIQRTQQEDSAVYLCASSEDWISYETQYFGPGTRLLVL.